This paragraph reports one T cell receptor beta chain. This specimen comes from a study of blood T cell repertoires in COVID-19. For the study at large: Both acute and convalescent COVID-19 samples were obtained from the United States, Italy and Spain. T cells, B-cell-depleted T cells, or PBMCs provided the cDNA or gDNA that served as material.

As processed by the authors: Amplification of reference gene primers provided the estimated nucleated cell counts. The repertoire was sequenced with immunoSEQ multiplex PCR; TCRdb's copy has only in-frame clones and lacks some. That table furnishes V, J and clone size, whereas the DNA furnished D and trimming. The data contain fewer than 250,000 clones, 88% of them singletons. The sequence came from a man aged 65 to 85 with acute or convalescent COVID-19. Input material: peripheral blood.

The CDR3 loop reads CASRPGLAGALHEQYF. In nucleotides, the CDR3 is TGTGCCAGCAGACCCGGACTAGCGGGAGCCTTACACGAGCAGTACTTC. The V and J genes are TRBV28 and TRBJ2-7; 13 bases line up with TRBD2. Germline CDR1 reads MDHEN; CDR2 reads SYDVKM. The CDR3 contains 16 residues. V gave up 6 bases and J gave up 5 bases; unmatched junction bases: 10.